The 6 T cell receptor beta chains given below trace back to one sample, sequenced in a study of metastatic and nonmetastatic thyroid tumors. TCRdb re-clonotyped the PCR reads through MiXCR. The sample includes about 42,000 clones, 9.5% to 13% of them seen just once. No patient had received any treatment before thyroid surgery. Sequenced sample: blood. The receptors shown here come from a male donor with papillary thyroid cancer or a benign thyroid nodule (not recorded which). Some clones in this sample may be carry-over from other donors' samples.

This sequence joins TRBV28 and TRBJ2-7; the D is unclear. The germline V gene encodes CDR1 MDHEN and CDR2 SYDVKM. The CDR3 consists of 14 residues. The V end was cut by 6 bases, the J end by 2 bases, with 14 bases between. CDR3 sequence: CASSLSFGAYEQYF. DNA for the CDR3: TGTGCCAGCAGCTTGTCCTTTGGGGCCTACGAGCAGTACTTC. Filled out from reference TRBV28 and TRBJ2-7, the complete variable domain reads DVKVTQSSRYLVKRTGEKVFLECVQDMDHENMFWYRQDPGLGLRLIYFSYDVKMKEKGDIPEGYSVSREKKERFSLILESASTNQTSMYLCASSLSFGAYEQYFGPGTRLTVT.

There are a few counts of this clone. The CDR3 DNA reads as TGTGCCAGCATGTTTAAGGATCAGTACTTC. It yields the protein CASMFKDQYF. This sequence joins TRBV6-5 and TRBJ2-7; no reliable D call. CDR3 length: 10 amino acids. Germline V gene lookup returns CDR1 MNHEY and CDR2 SVGAGI. Trimming removed 7 bases at V and 10 bases at J, with 11 bases between.

This clone was recorded at least ten times. The sample has other DNA sequences that encode this CDR3 too. This chain joins TRBV15 and TRBJ2-1; D is possibly TRBD1 (5 bases). This CDR3 has 14 residues. The germline CDR1 and CDR2 sequences are LNHNV and YYDKDF (reference sequence). Trimming shortened V by 5 bases and J by 3 bases, and 11 bases separated the two germline ends. As DNA, the CDR3 is TGTGCCACCAGCCCTCGGACACTCTACAATGAGCAGTTCTTC. Protein sequence: CATSPRTLYNEQFF. Full variable domain (remainder filled in from reference TRBV15 and TRBJ2-1): DAMVIQNPRYQVTQFGKPVTLSCSQTLNHNVMYWYQQKSSQAPKLLFHYYDKDFNNEADTPDNFQSRRPNTSFCFLDIRSPGLGDTAMYLCATSPRTLYNEQFFGPGTRLTVL.

This clone was picked up many times. This chain connects TRBV11-2 to TRBJ1-1; a possible D gene is TRBD1 (6 bases). Deletions cut 7 bases from V and 5 bases from J, with 14 bases between. Germline V gene data show CDR1 as SGHAT and CDR2 as FQNNGV. This CDR3 spans 13 amino acids. In nucleotides, the CDR3 is TGTGCCAGCACCCCGAGGGGGGAGACTGAAGCTTTCTTT. This sequence encodes CASTPRGETEAFF.

The J gene is TRBJ2-5, the V gene TRBV18, with D perhaps TRBD1 (6 bases). With 4 bases removed from V and 2 bases from J, the gap between germline ends came to 11 bases. The CDR3 spans 14 residues. Germline values: CDR1 KGHSH, CDR2 LQKENI. CDR3 nucleotide sequence: TGTGCCAGCTCACAAAGAGGGGGACAAGAGACCCAGTACTTC. Residues: CASSQRGGQETQYF.

This clone was picked up many times. The V call is TRBV12-3 or TRBV12-4, the J call TRBJ2-1; TRBD2 matches at 7 bases. Germline trimming cut 2 bases from V and 2 bases from J; bases unmatched to any gene: 3. CDR3 size: 15 residues. The CDR3 loop is CASSLPSGAYNEQFF. The CDR3 coding sequence is TGTGCCAGCAGTTTACCAAGCGGGGCCTACAATGAGCAGTTCTTC.